This T cell receptor (beta chain) was retrieved from a study of shared clonotypes between healthy human individuals. The overall study: There were three CD4 naive, three CD4 memory, two CD8 naive and one CD8 memory plates per donor.

CDR1 MNHNS and CDR2 SASEGT come from the germline V gene. The CDR3 is made up of 15 amino acids. J gave up 5 bases and V 2 bases, and 5 bases lay outside the gene matches. The table came from immunoSEQ multiplex PCR; TCRdb's copy has only in-frame clones and leaves some out. The sample has about 650,000 clones; nearly 97% are singletons. Positive CCR7 selection of CD45RO-negative cells yielded the naive CD8 cells, and terminally differentiated effector memory CD45RA+ cells were excluded. V is TRBV6-1 and J is TRBJ2-3; 9 positions agree with TRBD2. Material for sequencing was naive CD8+ T cells sorted from blood. This clonotype originated in a woman under 40 in good health. CDR3 sequence reads: CASSETSGFLDTQYF. In DNA form, the CDR3 reads TGTGCCAGCAGTGAAACTAGCGGGTTCCTAGATACGCAGTATTTT.